The clone carrying this T cell receptor (beta chain) was observed a single time. The data belong to a study of blood T cell repertoires in COVID-19. Study-wide context: The cDNA or gDNA used as material had been derived from T cells, B-cell-depleted T cells, or PBMCs.

Measured with immunoSEQ multiplex PCR; TCRdb has only the in-frame clones, and not every one. This repertoire shows some 700,000 clones, about 90% found once; its top ten account for roughly 0.25%. The CDR3 loop spans 15 amino acids. The germline CDR1 and CDR2 sequences are MNHEY and SVGAGI. V was cut by 5 bases and J by 2 bases, with 13 bases left in between. This rearrangement joins TRBV6-5 to TRBJ1-5; D call uncertain. The sequencing input was peripheral blood. The source of this sequence is a young woman with acute or convalescent COVID-19. The CDR3 loop reads CASSLDQVGNQPQHF. In nucleotides, the CDR3 is TGTGCCAGCAGTCTTGACCAGGTTGGCAATCAGCCCCAGCATTTT.